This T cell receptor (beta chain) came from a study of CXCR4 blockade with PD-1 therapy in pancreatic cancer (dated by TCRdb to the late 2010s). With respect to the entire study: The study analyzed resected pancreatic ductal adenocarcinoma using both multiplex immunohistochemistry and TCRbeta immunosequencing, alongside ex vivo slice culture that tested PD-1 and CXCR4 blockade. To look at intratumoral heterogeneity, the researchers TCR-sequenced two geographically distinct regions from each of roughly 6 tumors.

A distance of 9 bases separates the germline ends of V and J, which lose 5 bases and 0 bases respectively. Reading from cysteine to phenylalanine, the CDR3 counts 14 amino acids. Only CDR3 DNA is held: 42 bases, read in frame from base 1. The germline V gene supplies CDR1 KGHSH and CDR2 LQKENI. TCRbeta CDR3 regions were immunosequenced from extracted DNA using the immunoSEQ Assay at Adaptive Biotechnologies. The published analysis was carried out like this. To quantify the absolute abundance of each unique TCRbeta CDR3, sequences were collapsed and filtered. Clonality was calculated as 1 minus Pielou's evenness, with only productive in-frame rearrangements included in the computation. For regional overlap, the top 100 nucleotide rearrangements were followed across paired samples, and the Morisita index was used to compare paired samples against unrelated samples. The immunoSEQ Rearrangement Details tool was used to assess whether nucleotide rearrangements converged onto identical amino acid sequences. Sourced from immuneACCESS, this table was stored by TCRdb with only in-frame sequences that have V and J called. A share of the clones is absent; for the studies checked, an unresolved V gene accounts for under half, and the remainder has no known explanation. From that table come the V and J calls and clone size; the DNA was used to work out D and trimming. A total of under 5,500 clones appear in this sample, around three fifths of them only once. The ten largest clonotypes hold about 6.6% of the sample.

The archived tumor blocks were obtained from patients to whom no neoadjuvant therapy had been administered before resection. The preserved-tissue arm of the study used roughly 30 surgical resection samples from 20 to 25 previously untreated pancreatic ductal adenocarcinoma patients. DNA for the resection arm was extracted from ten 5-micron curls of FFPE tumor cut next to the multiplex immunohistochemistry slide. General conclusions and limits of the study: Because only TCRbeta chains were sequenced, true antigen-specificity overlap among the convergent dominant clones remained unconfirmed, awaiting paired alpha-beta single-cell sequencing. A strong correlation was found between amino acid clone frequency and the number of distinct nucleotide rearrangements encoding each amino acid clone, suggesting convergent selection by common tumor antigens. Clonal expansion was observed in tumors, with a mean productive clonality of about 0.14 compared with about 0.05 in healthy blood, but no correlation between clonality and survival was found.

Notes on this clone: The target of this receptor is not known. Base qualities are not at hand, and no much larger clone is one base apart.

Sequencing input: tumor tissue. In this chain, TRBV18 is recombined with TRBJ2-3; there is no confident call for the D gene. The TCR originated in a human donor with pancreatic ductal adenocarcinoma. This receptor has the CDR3 CASSSADSTDTQYF. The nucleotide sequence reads TGTGCCAGCTCATCGGCGGATAGCACAGATACGCAGTATTTT.